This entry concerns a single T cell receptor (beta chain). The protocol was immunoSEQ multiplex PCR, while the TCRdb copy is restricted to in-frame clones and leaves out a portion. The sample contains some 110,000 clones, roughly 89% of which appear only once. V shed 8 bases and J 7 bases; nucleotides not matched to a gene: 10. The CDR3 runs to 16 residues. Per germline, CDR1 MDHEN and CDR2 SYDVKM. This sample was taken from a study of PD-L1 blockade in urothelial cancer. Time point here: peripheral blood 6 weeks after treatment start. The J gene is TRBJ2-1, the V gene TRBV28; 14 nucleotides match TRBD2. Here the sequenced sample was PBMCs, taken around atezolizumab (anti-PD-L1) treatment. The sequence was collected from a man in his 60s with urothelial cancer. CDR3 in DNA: TGTGCCAGCTCCCAACCGGGACTAGCGGGAGTAAATGAGCAGTTCTTC. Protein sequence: CASSQPGLAGVNEQFF. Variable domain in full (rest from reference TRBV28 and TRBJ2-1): DVKVTQSSRYLVKRTGEKVFLECVQDMDHENMFWYRQDPGLGLRLIYFSYDVKMKEKGDIPEGYSVSREKKERFSLILESASTNQTSMYLCASSQPGLAGVNEQFFGPGTRLTVL.